These 15 T cell receptor beta chains were sequenced from one sample in a study of blood T cell repertoires in COVID-19. Using immunoSEQ multiplex PCR, the repertoire was profiled, and TCRdb retains in-frame clones only, with some absent. The sample contains 310,000 or so clones, roughly 89% of which appear only once. The specimen was PBMCs or T cells enriched from blood (not recorded which). These receptors originate from a woman under 30 who had recovered from COVID-19.

The CDR3 DNA sequence: TGTGCCAGCCTTACAGGGGGGACTGAAGCTTTCTTT. It specifies CASLTGGTEAFF. This rearrangement joins TRBV2 to TRBJ1-1; 8 bases map to TRBD1. CDR1 and CDR2 from the germline V gene are SNHLY and FYNNEI. V gave up 8 bases and J gave up 5 bases; unmatched junction bases: 4. CDR3 size: 12 residues.

The chain combines TRBV3-1 (or the pseudogene TRBV3-2) with TRBJ2-7, with 9 bases matching TRBD1. The CDR3 has 14 amino acids. Germline V gene data show CDR1 as LGHDT and CDR2 as YNNKEL (reference sequence). With 7 bases clipped from V and 1 base from J, the junction kept 5 bases outside the gene matches. Here the CDR3 reads CASTMDRGSYEQYF. The CDR3 DNA reads TGTGCCAGCACCATGGACAGGGGTTCCTACGAGCAGTACTTC.

The rearrangement links TRBV7-6 to TRBJ2-1; 8 bases fit TRBD2. V dropped 4 bases and J dropped 10; count of bases not matched to a gene: 12. CDR1 is SGHVS, CDR2 FNYEAQ, per germline. This CDR3 contains 15 residues. The CDR3 is CASSWLLAEFEEQFF. Here the CDR3 DNA reads TGTGCCAGCAGCTGGTTACTAGCGGAGTTCGAGGAGCAGTTCTTC.

V is TRBV7-2 and J is TRBJ1-1, with 8 bases identical to TRBD1. The CDR3 has 16 amino acids. From germline, CDR1 is SGHTA and CDR2 FQGNSA. Trimming cost V 5 bases and J 4 bases; bases outside gene matches: 12. CDR3 nucleotides: TGTGCCAGCAGCCCCCGACAGGGGTTAGTTGGCACTGAAGCTTTCTTT. It encodes CASSPRQGLVGTEAFF.

The genes are TRBV29-1 and TRBJ2-3, with a possible D match to TRBD1 (5 bases). The CDR3 runs 13 residues. V gave up 6 bases and J gave up 0 bases, with 10 bases separating them. Germline V gene sequence: CDR1 SQVTM, CDR2 ANQGSEA. CDR3 protein: CSVTTDSTDTQYF. In DNA form, the CDR3 reads TGCAGCGTGACGACAGATAGCACAGATACGCAGTATTTT.

About this clone itself: An end of the junction differs from the germline gene, which may be a read error. V usage is TRBV5-1 and J usage is TRBJ2-7; perhaps TRBD2 as D (5 bases). The CDR3 is made up of 14 amino acids. Germline V gene data show CDR1 as SGHRS and CDR2 as YFSETQ. This CDR3 is CASSLETGIRSQTF. For the CDR3, the DNA is TGCGCCAGCAGCTTAGAGACGGGGATAAGAAGTCAAACTTTC.

The DNA of the CDR3 is TGTGCCAGCTCACACGGCGACAGGGTAGGGACTGAAGCTTTCTTT. As protein: CASSHGDRVGTEAFF. V gene TRBV18 combines with J gene TRBJ1-1, with TRBD1 identical over 7 bases. From germline, CDR1 is KGHSH and CDR2 LQKENI. The junction had 10 bases not matched to a gene; V was cut back by 4 bases and J by 5 bases. The CDR3 spans 15 residues.

The chain has TRBV6-2 or TRBV6-3 and TRBJ1-1; D gene uncertain. The germline V gene encodes CDR1 MNHEY and CDR2 SVGEGT. V lost 2 bases and J 1 base, leaving 14 bases between the germline ends. The CDR3 extends over 16 amino acids. In nucleotides, the CDR3 is TGTGCCAGCAGTTACCCGATGCTGACATCGAACACTGAAGCTTTCTTT. Amino acid sequence: CASSYPMLTSNTEAFF.

The V call is TRBV7-2, the J call TRBJ1-2; a possible D gene is TRBD1 (5 bases). The ends were cut back, 5 bases at V and 1 base at J, with 11 bases in the middle. Germline V gives CDR1 SGHTA, CDR2 FQGNSA. The CDR3 runs 14 residues. Here the CDR3 reads CASSRTIHNYGYTF. The CDR3, as DNA: TGTGCCAGCAGCAGGACAATCCATAACTATGGCTACACCTTC.

A single count supports this clone. The rearrangement joins TRBV4-1 to TRBJ2-2; TRBD1 matches at 8 bases. With 4 bases clipped from V and 0 bases from J, the junction kept 1 base outside the gene matches. The CDR3 is 15 amino acids. Germline CDR1 is MGHRA and CDR2 is YSYEKL. CDR3 protein: CASSPGQANTGELFF. As DNA, the CDR3 is TGCGCCAGCAGCCCGGGACAGGCGAACACCGGGGAGCTGTTTTTT.

This chain uses TRBV24-1 with TRBJ2-7, with 12 nucleotides matching TRBD2. V was clipped by 5 bases and J by 2 bases; unmatched bases: 6. The CDR3 runs 16 residues. CDR1 is KGHDR, CDR2 SFDVKD, per germline. Written as DNA, the CDR3 is TGTGCCACCAGTGTCCTAGGACTAGCGGGAACCTACGAGCAGTACTTC. Its protein product is CATSVLGLAGTYEQYF.

The V call is TRBV7-3, the J call TRBJ1-1, with no clear D. V dropped 1 base and J dropped 1 base, with 7 bases sitting between them. The germline V gene has CDR1 SGHTA and CDR2 FQGTGA. This CDR3 is 14 amino acids long. CDR3 nucleotide sequence: TGTGCCAGCAGCTTAAATCCAGGGAACACTGAAGCTTTCTTT. Its translation is CASSLNPGNTEAFF.

The chain couples TRBV13 to TRBJ2-2; TRBD1 is a possible D gene (6 bases). The CDR3 is 16 amino acids. V lost 2 bases and J 4 bases, leaving 14 bases between the germline ends. Germline V gene sequence: CDR1 PRHDT, CDR2 FYEKMQ (reference sequence). CDR3 in amino acids: CASSLHQGSSTGELFF. CDR3 DNA: TGTGCCAGCAGCTTACATCAGGGGTCAAGCACCGGGGAGCTGTTTTTT. The variable domain in full, completed from reference TRBV13 and TRBJ2-2, reads AAGVIQSPRHLIKEKRETATLKCYPIPRHDTVYWYQQGPGQDPQFLISFYEKMQSDKGSIPDRFSAQQFSDYHSELNMSSLELGDSALYFCASSLHQGSSTGELFFGEGSRLTVL.

Comments on this clone: The same CDR3 also results from other DNA sequences found in this sample. The chain combines TRBV5-1 with TRBJ2-5; D gene uncertain. The V end was cut by 0 bases, the J end by 2 bases, with 5 bases between. The CDR3 loop spans 13 amino acids. Germline lookup yields CDR1 SGHRS and CDR2 YFSETQ. Here the CDR3 reads CASSLARQETQYF. CDR3 nucleotide sequence: TGCGCCAGCAGCTTGGCCCGGCAAGAGACCCAGTACTTC.

This chain joins TRBV7-9 and TRBJ2-7; 7 bases are shared with TRBD1. V shed 5 bases, J shed 3 bases, and the junction held 10 bases outside the gene matches. The CDR3 length is 15 residues. Germline V gene lookup returns CDR1 SEHNR and CDR2 FQNEAQ (reference sequence). CDR3 in DNA: TGTGCCAGCAGCCGGTGGACAGGAGTACGCTACGAGCAGTACTTC. Its translation is CASSRWTGVRYEQYF.